This paragraph reports one TCR beta chain. The target antigen is unknown. At one of its ends the junction is not consistent with the germline gene, which may arise from a read error. Using unique molecular identifiers, the investigators prepared the TCRbeta library. TCRdb re-derived calls from the PCR reads in MiXCR, one entry per CDR3 protein. The table includes hundreds of thousands of distinct CDR3 sequences, 13% detected once. Germline CDR1 DFQATT, CDR2 SNEGSKA (reference sequence). The CDR3 extends over 14 amino acids. The sample belongs to a study of T-cell reconstitution after alpha-beta-depleted transplantation in children. Findings and caveats of the study: Elevated TCRbeta diversity at day 60 was traced, in some patients, to surviving recipient T cells and thymic progenitors. T-cell numbers and diversity, one year after transplant, stemmed largely from T cells that were newly produced. By about two months after transplant, alpha-beta T cells reportedly arose from several hundred graft clones that had expanded.

This specimen consisted of PBMCs, mostly from graft donor cells, obtained 360 days after TCRalphabeta/CD19-depleted stem cell transplant. The chain uses TRBV20-1 and TRBJ2-7; perhaps TRBD2 as D (6 bases). The source of this sequence is a male patient aged 10-17 years who had a stem cell transplant for acute myeloid leukemia, so the T cells may come from the graft donor. The CDR3 DNA reads as TGCTGTGCGGGACCGGATAGACGGGGCTACGAGCAGTACTTC. This translates into CCAGPDRRGYEQYF.